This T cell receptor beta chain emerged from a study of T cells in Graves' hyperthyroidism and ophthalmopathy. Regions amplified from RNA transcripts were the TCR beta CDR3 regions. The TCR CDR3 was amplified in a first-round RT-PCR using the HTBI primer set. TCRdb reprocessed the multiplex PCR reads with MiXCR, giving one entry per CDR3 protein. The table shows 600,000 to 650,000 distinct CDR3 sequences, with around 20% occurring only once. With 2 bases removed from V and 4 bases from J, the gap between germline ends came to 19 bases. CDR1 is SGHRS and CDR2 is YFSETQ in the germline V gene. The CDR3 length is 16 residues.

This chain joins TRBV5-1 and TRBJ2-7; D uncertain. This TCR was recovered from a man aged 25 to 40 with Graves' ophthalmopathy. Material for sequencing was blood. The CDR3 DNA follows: TGCGCCAGCAGCTTCCGGGCGAAGGGTCCTGGGTACGAGCAGTACTTC. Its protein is CASSFRAKGPGYEQYF.